One and the same sample provided the 12 T cell receptor beta chains below, sequenced in a study of blood T cell repertoires in COVID-19. Assay used: immunoSEQ multiplex PCR; TCRdb lists only in-frame clones, some missing. Seen here are more than 65,000 clones, approximately 89% observed once, and the top ten hold 7.5% to 9%. The sample consisted of peripheral blood. Every receptor here comes from a human donor in a cohort sampled during active COVID-19.

This chain links TRBV5-1 with TRBJ2-3, with 11 positions matching TRBD2. This CDR3 comprises 18 residues. V was pared by 0 bases and J by 3 bases, with 9 bases of the junction left unmatched. Germline V gene lookup returns CDR1 SGHRS and CDR2 YFSETQ. The CDR3: CASSLGHLLAGVTDTQYF. DNA for the CDR3: TGCGCCAGCAGCTTGGGCCACCTACTAGCGGGGGTTACAGATACGCAGTATTTT. The whole variable domain, remainder taken from reference TRBV5-1 and TRBJ2-3, is KAGVTQTPRYLIKTRGQQVTLSCSPISGHRSVSWYQQTPGQGLQFLFEYFSETQRNKGNFPGRFSGRQFSNSRSEMNVSTLELGDSALYLCASSLGHLLAGVTDTQYFGPGTRLTVL.

The chain recombines TRBV30 with TRBJ2-7; TRBD1 matches at 7 bases. V dropped 2 bases and J dropped 1; count of bases not matched to a gene: 11. CDR1 and CDR2 (germline): GTSNPN, SVGIG (reference sequence). CDR3 size: 16 residues. CDR3 nucleotides: TGTGCCTGGAGTATAACCCTAGGACAGGCATCCTACGAGCAGTACTTC. Protein sequence: CAWSITLGQASYEQYF.

The V call is TRBV29-1, the J call TRBJ2-1; 9 positions agree with TRBD1. Germline CDR1 and CDR2: SQVTM and ANQGSEA. Trimming removed 3 bases from V and 15 bases from J; junction bases left unmatched: 9. The CDR3 sequence is 12 residues long. CDR3 sequence reads: CSVEGLGQGPFF. Written as DNA, the CDR3 is TGCAGCGTTGAGGGGTTGGGACAGGGTCCGTTCTTC.

This clone was detected only a few times. The chain combines TRBV19 with TRBJ1-2; 8 bases map to TRBD1. Germline values: CDR1 LNHDA, CDR2 SQIVND (reference sequence). The V segment lost 8 bases and the J segment 4 bases; nucleotides outside the gene matches: 6. The CDR3 has 13 residues. The CDR3 sequence is CASCVTGGYGYTF. The CDR3 DNA follows: TGTGCCAGTTGCGTCACAGGGGGCTATGGCTACACCTTC.

The chain carries TRBV9 and TRBJ2-7; possible D gene TRBD1, 8 bases. With 0 bases removed from V and 0 bases from J, the gap between germline ends came to 13 bases. The CDR3 contains 16 residues. CDR1 and CDR2 from the germline V gene are SGDLS and YYNGEE. This chain's CDR3 is CASSVGAGQASYEQYF. CDR3 coding DNA: TGTGCCAGCAGCGTAGGAGCGGGACAGGCCTCCTACGAGCAGTACTTC.

V and J are TRBV2 and TRBJ1-5; TRBD1 matches at 7 bases. The CDR3 runs to 15 residues. The V gene's germline CDR1 is SNHLY and CDR2 FYNNEI. The trim removed 7 bases at V and 4 bases at J, leaving 10 bases unmatched. The CDR3 sequence: CASKGTVGGNQPQHF. The CDR3 coding sequence is TGTGCCAGCAAAGGGACAGTGGGAGGAAATCAGCCCCAGCATTTT.

V and J are TRBV11-2 and TRBJ1-1; D gene uncertain. Germline lookup yields CDR1 SGHAT and CDR2 FQNNGV. V lost 3 bases, J lost 6 bases, and 5 bases lay in between. The CDR3 totals 11 residues. The CDR3 here is CASSFGAEAFF. DNA of the CDR3: TGTGCCAGCAGCTTCGGGGCTGAAGCTTTCTTT.

The chain combines TRBV28 with TRBJ1-2, with no clear D. The CDR3 contains 14 residues. Germline values: CDR1 MDHEN, CDR2 SYDVKM. The V and J ends lost 3 bases and 0 bases respectively, with 8 bases between them. The CDR3 nucleotides read TGTGCCAGCAGTTTTGGAGATACTAACTATGGCTACACCTTC. Amino acid sequence: CASSFGDTNYGYTF.

This chain joins TRBV6-1 and TRBJ1-2; 7 bases align to TRBD1. Trimming cost V 3 bases and J 0 bases; bases outside gene matches: 7. Germline CDR1 MNHNS, CDR2 SASEGT. CDR3 length: 16 amino acids. The CDR3 nucleotides are TGTGCCAGCAGTGATGAGACAGGGATAGCTAACTATGGCTACACCTTC. It is translated as CASSDETGIANYGYTF.

The chain recombines TRBV27 with TRBJ2-7; no firm D call. The CDR3 loop spans 15 amino acids. The ends were cut back, 0 bases at V and 0 bases at J, with 9 bases in the middle. Germline lookup yields CDR1 MNHEY and CDR2 SMNVEV (reference sequence). The DNA for the CDR3 is TGTGCCAGCAGTTTATCTAGTCTTTCCTCCTACGAGCAGTACTTC. Amino acid sequence: CASSLSSLSSYEQYF.

This clone has just one count. This rearrangement joins TRBV28 to TRBJ2-7; D is undetermined. Deletions cut 1 base from V and 5 bases from J, with 9 bases between. CDR1 is MDHEN, CDR2 SYDVKM, per germline. This CDR3 region has 13 residues. The CDR3 DNA is TGTGCCAGCAGTTTATTGCGAGTGGACGAGCAGTACTTC. This translates into CASSLLRVDEQYF.

The V call is TRBV28, the J call TRBJ2-1; 8 positions agree with TRBD1. The V gene end was trimmed by 2 bases and the J gene end by 9 bases; junction bases not matched to a gene: 12. CDR3 size: 16 residues. From germline, CDR1 is MDHEN and CDR2 SYDVKM. The CDR3 is CASSLRGPGGSGEQFF. CDR3 DNA: TGTGCCAGCAGTTTAAGGGGGCCAGGGGGCTCGGGTGAGCAGTTCTTC.